What follows are 30 T cell receptor beta chains derived from one specimen sequenced in a study of post-analysis software for immune sequencing data. Study-wide points: TRBV5-6, TRBV5-1 and TRBV20-1 belonged to a set of about five TRBV segments that were more frequent in patients than controls.

Sequencing libraries made from TCR beta cDNA carried unique molecular identifiers. One entry per CDR3 protein results from TCRdb running MiXCR on the PCR reads. This table has hundreds of thousands of distinct CDR3 sequences, 25% to 30% appearing once. No antigen has been assigned to these receptors. Sequenced sample: blood. The receptors stem from a girl aged 10 to 17 with multiple sclerosis.

The V gene is TRBV28, the J gene TRBJ2-6; 9 bases agree with TRBD1. CDR3 length: 14 residues. CDR1 and CDR2 from the germline V gene are MDHEN and SYDVKM. V lost 8 bases and J lost 2; bases outside the gene matches: 1. CDR3 in amino acids: CASGQGTGANVLTF. The CDR3 DNA reads as TGTGCCAGCGGACAGGGGACTGGGGCCAACGTCCTGACTTTC.

This clonotype was counted only a few times. A single base separates this from a much larger clone, so it may be a read error. The V and J genes are TRBV13 and TRBJ2-1; 10 nucleotides match TRBD1. V lost 3 bases, J lost 5 bases, and 1 base stayed unmatched. The CDR3 has 14 residues. CDR1 and CDR2 from the germline V gene are PRHDT and FYEKMQ (reference sequence). Here the CDR3 DNA reads TGTGCCAGCAGCTTCGGGACAGGGGACAATGAGCAGTTCTTC. Its translation is CASSFGTGDNEQFF.

The chain links TRBV6-4 to TRBJ1-1, with D maybe TRBD1 (5 bases). Germline assignment: CDR1 MRHNA and CDR2 SNTAGT. V lost 3 bases and J lost 5, with 10 bases in between. This CDR3 spans 13 amino acids. CDR3 nucleotide sequence: TGTGCCAGCAGTGAGCAGGGTCAAACTGAAGCTTTCTTT. Translated: CASSEQGQTEAFF.

The chain joins TRBV24-1 to TRBJ2-1; 9 nucleotides line up with TRBD1. This CDR3 is built from 16 residues. Germline lookup yields CDR1 KGHDR and CDR2 SFDVKD. Unmatched junction bases numbered 6, after V lost 2 bases and J lost 5 bases. CDR3 amino acids: CATSDSYGTGNNEQFF. The CDR3 nucleotides read TGTGCCACCAGTGATTCCTATGGGACAGGGAACAATGAGCAGTTCTTC.

This clonotype was counted between two and nine times. The chain combines TRBV5-1 with TRBJ2-7; D uncertain. The CDR3 is made up of 13 amino acids. Looked up from germline, CDR1 is SGHRS and CDR2 is YFSETQ. V dropped 2 bases and J dropped 0 bases, with 6 bases sitting between them. The DNA for the CDR3 is TGCGCCAGCAGCTTTGGGATCTCCTACGAGCAGTACTTC. Encoded protein: CASSFGISYEQYF.

The table lists this clonotype with many counts. V usage is TRBV29-1 and J usage is TRBJ1-1; D call uncertain. The V gene lost 5 bases and the J gene lost 6 bases, with 16 bases spanning the gap. The germline gives CDR1 SQVTM, CDR2 ANQGSEA. The CDR3 has 13 residues. CDR3 residues: CSVISWGYAEAFF. CDR3 in DNA: TGCAGCGTTATATCTTGGGGATACGCTGAAGCTTTCTTT.

This sequence joins TRBV6-5 and TRBJ1-1, with TRBD1 matching over 8 bases. The junction had 5 bases not matched to a gene; V was cut back by 2 bases and J by 6 bases. CDR1 is MNHEY, CDR2 SVGAGI, per germline. The CDR3 loop spans 14 amino acids. The DNA for the CDR3 is TGTGCCAGCAGTTACCCGGGGACAGGAGCTGAAGCTTTCTTT. Its translation is CASSYPGTGAEAFF.

V gene TRBV20-1 combines with J gene TRBJ1-4; 8 positions agree with TRBD1. This CDR3 region has 15 residues. Per germline, CDR1 DFQATT and CDR2 SNEGSKA (reference sequence). V lost 5 bases to trimming and J lost 3 bases; unmatched junction nucleotides: 8. CDR3 sequence reads: CSAENRGLANEKLFF. CDR3 coding DNA: TGCAGTGCTGAAAACAGGGGGTTGGCTAATGAAAAACTGTTTTTT.

There are many counts of this clonotype. The chain is built from TRBV5-6 and TRBJ2-3; perhaps D is TRBD1 or TRBD2 (5 bases each). Germline CDR1 reads SGHDT; CDR2 reads YYEEEE. The CDR3 spans 16 residues. The V gene lost 2 bases and the J gene lost 6 bases, with 19 bases spanning the gap. CDR3 DNA: TGTGCCAGCAGCTTCGCTATGGGGACCTTCCCCGATACGCAGTATTTT. Translating gives CASSFAMGTFPDTQYF.

The chain joins TRBV6-6 to TRBJ1-1; no definite D call. Germline V CDR1 and CDR2: MNHNY, SVGAGI (reference sequence). The CDR3 is made up of 13 amino acids. The germline V and J ends were trimmed by 7 bases and 0 bases, with 9 bases remaining between them. Here the CDR3 reads CASIRSLNTEAFF. For the CDR3, the DNA is TGTGCCAGCATACGCAGCCTGAACACTGAAGCTTTCTTT.

This clonotype occurred a few times. The CDR3 bases are TGTGCCAGCAGCTTAGTGGGACGGGGGGACTACGAGCAGTACTTC. Translated, it gives CASSLVGRGDYEQYF. The chain is built from TRBV7-9 and TRBJ2-7; TRBD2 matches at 7 bases. This CDR3 region has 15 residues. Trimming took 1 base from V and 3 from J; bases not matched to a gene: 6. In germline, CDR1 is SEHNR, CDR2 FQNEAQ (reference sequence).

CDR3 sequence reads: CSSGQGARTDTQYF. DNA for the CDR3: TGCAGCTCAGGACAGGGGGCGCGCACAGATACGCAGTATTTT. The chain carries TRBV29-1 and TRBJ2-3; TRBD1 aligns across 11 bases. The CDR3 totals 14 residues. CDR1 and CDR2 (germline): SQVTM, ANQGSEA. With 8 bases clipped from V and 1 base from J, the junction kept 5 bases outside the gene matches.

This clonotype was detected only a few times. V and J are TRBV20-1 and TRBJ2-7; TRBD2 matches at 9 bases. Looked up from germline, CDR1 is DFQATT and CDR2 is SNEGSKA (reference sequence). Unmatched junction bases numbered 10, after V lost 6 bases and J lost 4 bases. The CDR3 loop spans 14 amino acids. This chain's CDR3 is CSAGSGREGYEQYF. The CDR3 nucleotides read TGCAGTGCCGGATCTGGGCGGGAGGGTTACGAGCAGTACTTC.

The chain has TRBV13 and TRBJ2-5, with unresolved D. Trimming shortened V by 5 bases and J by 1 base, and 14 bases separated the two germline ends. Germline loops: CDR1 PRHDT, CDR2 FYEKMQ (reference sequence). There are 15 residues in the CDR3. DNA of the CDR3: TGTGCCAGCAGCATCTTGGGCAGTCCCCAAGAGACCCAGTACTTC. This sequence encodes CASSILGSPQETQYF. The entire variable domain, with the rest obtained from reference TRBV13 and TRBJ2-5, is as follows: AAGVIQSPRHLIKEKRETATLKCYPIPRHDTVYWYQQGPGQDPQFLISFYEKMQSDKGSIPDRFSAQQFSDYHSELNMSSLELGDSALYFCASSILGSPQETQYFGPGTRLLVL.

The rearrangement uses TRBV27 and TRBJ2-1; possibly TRBD1 for D (6 bases). Germline CDR1 reads MNHEY; CDR2 reads SMNVEV (reference sequence). The CDR3 is made up of 14 amino acids. Trimming removed 5 bases from V and 7 bases from J, with 15 bases in between. For the CDR3, the DNA is TGTGCCAGCAGTCTACTCAGGACAGAGAATGAGCAGTTCTTC. This translates into CASSLLRTENEQFF.

Comments on this clonotype: One junction end does not reproduce the germline sequence, and a read error may be involved. The chain carries TRBV12-3 or TRBV12-4 and TRBJ2-5, with a weak D call TRBD2 (6 bases). This CDR3 spans 13 amino acids. CDR3: CTSSWTGGEIQYF. The CDR3 bases are TGTACCAGCAGTTGGACTGGCGGGGAAATTCAGTACTTC.

In this sample, this clonotype turned up a few times. The chain combines TRBV29-1 with TRBJ1-1, with D maybe TRBD1 (6 bases). With 2 bases removed from V and 7 bases from J, the gap between germline ends came to 14 bases. CDR1 and CDR2 from the germline V gene are SQVTM and ANQGSEA. This CDR3 has 13 amino acids. The CDR3 DNA sequence: TGCAGCGTTGAAAGAGTTGGGACACGTGAAGCTTTCTTT. Translated, it gives CSVERVGTREAFF.

About this clonotype itself: Sequence at one end of the junction differs from germline and may be a read error. The chain carries TRBV5-6 and TRBJ2-7; D call uncertain. This CDR3 comprises 13 residues. Germline V gene sequence: CDR1 SGHDT, CDR2 YYEEEE. CDR3 loop: CVSSFTQSYEQYF. The DNA for the CDR3 is TGTGTCAGCAGCTTCACACAGTCCTACGAGCAGTACTTC. Based on the CDR3 plus reference TRBV5-6 and TRBJ2-7, the full variable domain is DAGVTQSPTHLIKTRGQQVTLRCSPKSGHDTVSWYQQALGQGPQFIFQYYEEEERQRGNFPDRFSGHQFPNYSSELNVNALLLGDSALYLCVSSFTQSYEQYFGPGTRLTVT.

This clonotype came up a few times. The V call is TRBV6-2 or TRBV6-3, the J call TRBJ2-1; 8 nucleotides line up with TRBD2. Germline V gene data show CDR1 as MNHEY and CDR2 as SVGEGT. The CDR3 runs to 14 residues. With 10 bases clipped from V and 4 bases from J, the junction kept 9 bases outside the gene matches. CDR3 sequence (DNA): TGTGCCATAGCGGGACTAGGGGGGTACAATGAGCAGTTCTTC. Amino acid sequence: CAIAGLGGYNEQFF.

A remark on this clonotype: One base away lies a much larger clone, so this may be a sequencing read error. This chain joins TRBV29-1 and TRBJ2-1, with 8 bases fitting TRBD2. The DNA end lines up better with TRBJ2-7; the J call may be wrong. This CDR3 has 14 amino acids. Germline CDR1 SQVTM, CDR2 ANQGSEA. The DNA of the CDR3 is TGCAGCGTTGAAGCCAGCGGGAGTGGTAATGAGCAGTACTTC. Its protein product is CSVEASGSGNEQYF.

V and J are TRBV6-6 and TRBJ1-1; no clear D. Germline V gene sequence: CDR1 MNHNY, CDR2 SVGAGI (reference sequence). CDR3 length: 12 amino acids. The V and J ends lost 2 bases and 3 bases respectively, with 4 bases between them. The CDR3 is CASSYQDTEAFF. The CDR3 region has the DNA TGTGCCAGCAGTTACCAAGACACTGAAGCTTTCTTT.

There are a few counts of this clonotype. The chain combines TRBV10-3 with TRBJ2-6, with D unresolved. V lost 2 bases and J 1 base, leaving 9 bases between the germline ends. Germline lookup yields CDR1 ENHRY and CDR2 SYGVKD. The CDR3 extends over 16 amino acids. The chain's CDR3 is CAISEVRVSGANVLTF. DNA of the CDR3: TGTGCCATCAGTGAGGTCCGGGTGTCTGGGGCCAACGTCCTGACTTTC.

V is TRBV6-5 and J is TRBJ1-2; D remains ambiguous. The CDR3 consists of 14 residues. From germline, CDR1 is MNHEY and CDR2 SVGAGI. V was clipped by 5 bases and J by 6 bases, with 16 bases between them. The DNA for the CDR3 is TGTGCCAGCAGTGCCCCTTCGAGAGGCGATGGCTACACCTTC. Translation gives CASSAPSRGDGYTF.

This sequence joins TRBV6-5 and TRBJ2-1; no definite D call. This CDR3 has 11 amino acids. V gave up 6 bases and J gave up 6 bases, with 6 bases separating them. The germline V gene encodes CDR1 MNHEY and CDR2 SVGAGI. The chain's CDR3 is CASRRINEQFF. CDR3 DNA: TGTGCCAGCAGACGGATCAATGAGCAGTTCTTC.

This clonotype is a singleton in its sample. This rearrangement joins TRBV5-1 to TRBJ1-1, with D perhaps TRBD1 (6 bases). Deletions cut 0 bases from V and 0 bases from J, with 9 bases between. The germline V gene encodes CDR1 SGHRS and CDR2 YFSETQ. The CDR3 is 15 residues long. CDR3 coding DNA: TGCGCCAGCAGCTTGGGGACAGCCATGAACACTGAAGCTTTCTTT. This translates into CASSLGTAMNTEAFF. Based on the CDR3 plus reference TRBV5-1 and TRBJ1-1, the full variable domain is KAGVTQTPRYLIKTRGQQVTLSCSPISGHRSVSWYQQTPGQGLQFLFEYFSETQRNKGNFPGRFSGRQFSNSRSEMNVSTLELGDSALYLCASSLGTAMNTEAFFGQGTRLTVV.

The chain recombines TRBV28 with TRBJ2-3; D not certain. This CDR3 contains 14 residues. Germline CDR1 and CDR2: MDHEN and SYDVKM. Trimming left V 2 bases short and J 2 bases short, with 8 bases between. Here the CDR3 reads CASSLPTHTDTQYF. DNA of the CDR3: TGTGCCAGCAGTTTACCCACCCACACAGATACGCAGTATTTT. The complete variable domain, with remaining parts taken from reference TRBV28 and TRBJ2-3, reads DVKVTQSSRYLVKRTGEKVFLECVQDMDHENMFWYRQDPGLGLRLIYFSYDVKMKEKGDIPEGYSVSREKKERFSLILESASTNQTSMYLCASSLPTHTDTQYFGPGTRLTVL.

This clonotype was recorded a few times. The chain carries TRBV5-1 and TRBJ2-3, with D perhaps TRBD1 or TRBD2 (7 bases each). The ends were cut back, 3 bases at V and 4 bases at J, with 18 bases in the middle. CDR1 and CDR2 from the germline V gene are SGHRS and YFSETQ. The CDR3 is made up of 16 amino acids. The CDR3 DNA reads as TGCGCCAGCAGCTCTTACGACAGGGCGGGAGCAGATACGCAGTATTTT. This sequence encodes CASSSYDRAGADTQYF.

The J gene is TRBJ2-7, the V gene TRBV20-1, with D possibly called TRBD1 or TRBD2 (5 bases each). CDR3 size: 17 residues. The germline V gene encodes CDR1 DFQATT and CDR2 SNEGSKA (reference sequence). The V and J ends lost 0 bases and 0 bases respectively, with 18 bases between them. The CDR3 region is CSARDPTLPGTSYEQYF. For the CDR3, the DNA is TGCAGTGCTAGAGACCCAACGTTGCCGGGGACCTCCTACGAGCAGTACTTC.

There are a few counts of this clonotype. This chain joins TRBV7-9 and TRBJ2-5; D not resolved. The ends were cut back, 4 bases at V and 3 bases at J, with 12 bases in the middle. Germline lookup yields CDR1 SEHNR and CDR2 FQNEAQ (reference sequence). This CDR3 has 14 amino acids. The CDR3 region is CASSSPGHEETQYF. The CDR3 DNA is TGTGCCAGCAGCTCCCCTGGGCATGAAGAGACCCAGTACTTC.

This clonotype appeared a few times. The chain uses TRBV6-2 or TRBV6-3 and TRBJ1-5, with D possibly TRBD1 on 5 matching bases. CDR1 is MNHEY and CDR2 is SVGEGT in the germline V gene. V lost 0 bases to trimming and J lost 2 bases, with 14 bases between them. CDR3 size: 17 residues. The DNA of the CDR3 is TGTGCCAGCAGTTACTCGACCCAGGGAACCCGCAATCAGCCCCAGCATTTT. Translation gives CASSYSTQGTRNQPQHF.